Listed below are T cell receptor beta chains from one sample, sequenced in a study of T-cell memory formation after mild COVID-19. TCRdb fed the 5' RACE reads into MiXCR, producing one record per CDR3 protein. The table lists hundreds of thousands of distinct CDR3 sequences, around 21% of them singletons, with about 12% in the top ten. The sample comprised PBMCs or a T cell subset sorted from them (not recorded which). The receptors originated from an adult woman who had mild COVID-19 (a few samples of this study predate the infection). Cell type and time point are not known. The CDR3 runs from the conserved cysteine through the conserved F or W. A D gene is named only where the DNA matches it firmly. The size field is filled for only some rows; it gives once, few, many or a size class.

- TRBJ2-1 - TRBV7-9 CASSFAYPSSYNEQFF TGTGCCAGCAGCTTCGCGTACCCGAGCTCCTACAATGAGCAGTTCTTC
- TRBJ2-7 few TRBV7-9 CASSLTGMSYEQYF TGTGCCAGCAGCTTAACCGGGATGTCCTACGAGCAGTACTTC
- TRBJ1-2 many TRBV5-1 CASSLGSVDRPRANYGYTF TGCGCCAGCAGCTTGGGAAGCGTGGACAGACCCAGAGCTAACTATGGCTACACCTTC
- TRBJ1-1 - TRBV11-3 CASSLDRSQMNTEAFF TGTGCCAGCAGCTTAGATCGGAGTCAAATGAACACTGAAGCTTTCTTT
TRBD2 TRBJ2-3 few TRBV7-2 CASSPGVAGATQYF TGTGCCAGCAGCCCCGGGGTAGCGGGAGCTACGCAGTATTTT
- TRBJ2-3 few TRBV5-1 CASRWVGEDTQYF TGCGCCAGCAGATGGGTGGGGGAAGATACGCAGTATTTT
- TRBJ2-1 few TRBV30 CAWSARLAKQFF TGTGCCTGGAGTGCACGACTGGCAAAGCAGTTCTTC
TRBD2 TRBJ2-7 few TRBV5-1 CASSRTSSDEQYF TGCGCCAGCAGTCGGACTAGTTCAGACGAGCAGTACTTC
- TRBJ2-7 - TRBV11-3 CASKDSAYEQYF TGTGCCAGCAAGGACAGCGCCTACGAGCAGTACTTC
- TRBJ1-1 - TRBV6-1 CASSDIANTEAFF TGTGCCAGCAGTGACATAGCAAACACTGAAGCTTTCTTT
TRBD2 TRBJ2-7 few TRBV7-6 CASSPRFRTSGSGREQYF TGTGCCAGCAGCCCCCGGTTTCGCACTAGCGGGAGTGGGAGGGAGCAGTACTTC
- TRBJ2-1 few TRBV4-2 CASSQDRGRTPYNEQFF TGTGCCAGCAGCCAAGACCGCGGGCGTACCCCCTACAATGAGCAGTTCTTC
TRBD2 TRBJ2-1 few TRBV20-1 CSAKSGSSYNEQFF TGCAGTGCTAAGAGCGGGAGCTCCTACAATGAGCAGTTCTTC
TRBD1 TRBJ1-5 few TRBV7-7 CASSWGQGGNQPQHF TGTGCTAGCAGCTGGGGACAGGGAGGCAATCAGCCCCAGCATTTT
- TRBJ1-1 - TRBV6-2/TRBV6-3 CASSYSKNTEAFF TGTGCCAGCAGTTACTCGAAGAACACTGAAGCTTTCTTT
- TRBJ1-1 few TRBV29-1 CSVVSGLGVGNTEAFF TGCAGCGTTGTTTCTGGGTTGGGGGTCGGGAACACTGAAGCTTTCTTT
TRBD1 TRBJ1-5 - TRBV20-1 CSANPGGRGNQPQHF TGCAGTGCTAATCCAGGGGGCCGAGGCAATCAGCCCCAGCATTTT
- TRBJ1-5 - TRBV5-6 CASSLRGRPQHF TGTGCCAGCAGCTTGAGAGGACGGCCCCAGCATTTT
TRBD1 TRBJ2-2 many TRBV20-1 CSARDQAGGDIGELFF TGCAGTGCTAGAGATCAAGCAGGGGGCGACATCGGGGAGCTGTTTTTT
- TRBJ1-2 - TRBV30 CAWSYSDYGYTF TGTGCCTGGAGTTACAGCGACTATGGCTACACCTTC
TRBD2 TRBJ2-7 few TRBV3-1 CASSGLTLAGASREQYF TGTGCCAGCAGCGGACTTACACTAGCGGGAGCGTCGCGGGAGCAGTACTTC
- TRBJ1-1 - TRBV24-1 CATSDLKGRENTEAFF TGTGCCACCAGTGATTTGAAGGGGCGGGAGAACACTGAAGCTTTCTTT
TRBD2 TRBJ2-1 few TRBV2 CASGLAGGYNEQFF TGTGCCAGCGGCCTAGCGGGAGGGTACAATGAGCAGTTCTTC
TRBD2 TRBJ2-5 few TRBV20-1 CSASPQPGGAATQYF TGCAGTGCTAGCCCTCAACCGGGGGGGGCCGCGACCCAGTACTTC
- TRBJ2-3 - TRBV24-1 CATSDTTGSTDTQYF TGTGCCACCAGTGATACGACAGGTAGCACAGATACGCAGTATTTT
- TRBJ2-1 - TRBV21-1 CASSNRDRRNNEQFF TGTGCCAGCAGCAATCGAGACCGAAGAAACAATGAGCAGTTCTTC
- TRBJ2-1 few TRBV9 CASSVGSRGDEQFF TGTGCCAGCAGCGTAGGCTCGAGGGGCGATGAGCAGTTCTTC
- TRBJ1-1 - TRBV11-3 CASSLRALGGTEAFF TGTGCCAGCAGCTTAAGGGCACTGGGTGGCACTGAAGCTTTCTTT
- TRBJ2-7 few TRBV12-3/TRBV12-4 CASRKRGDQGEQYF TGTGCCAGCAGAAAACGGGGAGATCAGGGCGAGCAGTACTTC
- TRBJ2-1 few TRBV5-1 CASSSMGLANSYNEQFF TGCGCCAGCAGCTCGATGGGACTCGCCAACTCCTACAATGAGCAGTTCTTC
TRBD1 TRBJ2-1 - TRBV11-2 CASSLVQGAENEQFF TGTGCCAGCAGCTTAGTCCAGGGGGCAGAGAATGAGCAGTTCTTC
TRBD2 TRBJ2-3 few TRBV4-1 CASRRLAGLSDTQYF TGCGCCAGCAGACGACTAGCGGGGCTCTCAGATACGCAGTATTTT
- TRBJ2-3 - TRBV7-8 CASSLERPGPEF TGTGCCAGCAGCTTAGAACGGCCAGGGCCTGAGTTT
TRBD1 TRBJ1-2 few TRBV7-2 CASTVETDRGRSGYTF TGTGCCAGCACGGTAGAGACGGACAGGGGGCGGTCGGGCTACACCTTC
- TRBJ2-5 - TRBV19 CASSSEVRTAQETQYF TGTGCCAGTAGTTCGGAAGTAAGGACAGCTCAAGAGACCCAGTACTTC
- TRBJ2-7 few TRBV4-3 CASSQDLGSYPDYEQYF TGCGCCAGCAGCCAAGATCTTGGGAGCTACCCGGACTACGAGCAGTACTTC
TRBD2 TRBJ2-7 - TRBV5-1 CASSSGGLAGASYEQYF TGCGCCAGCAGCTCGGGGGGACTAGCGGGAGCCTCCTACGAGCAGTACTTC
- TRBJ2-7 few TRBV6-5 CASSFPDRDGYEQYF TGTGCCAGCAGTTTCCCCGACCGGGACGGCTACGAGCAGTACTTC
- TRBJ2-7 few TRBV15 CATSMKGSYEQYF TGTGCCACCAGTATGAAGGGATCCTACGAGCAGTACTTC
- TRBJ2-1 - TRBV6-5 CASTANSGNEQFF TGTGCCAGCACCGCTAATAGCGGCAATGAGCAGTTCTTC
TRBD2 TRBJ2-7 - TRBV29-1 CSVAGGPYPYEQYF TGCAGCGTAGCGGGAGGACCATATCCCTACGAGCAGTACTTC
- TRBJ1-6 - TRBV12-3/TRBV12-4 CASRFQVTGSPLHF TGTGCCAGCAGGTTTCAGGTTACCGGGTCACCCCTCCACTTT
TRBD1 TRBJ2-5 - TRBV9 CASSVEGTGESTQYF TGTGCCAGCAGCGTAGAGGGAACAGGGGAGTCGACCCAGTACTTC
TRBD1 TRBJ2-1 medium-sized TRBV7-2 CASSPTATGDTEQFF TGTGCCAGCAGCCCGACCGCTACAGGGGATACTGAGCAGTTCTTC
- TRBJ2-7 - TRBV19 CASSATGRLFSYEQYF TGTGCCAGTAGCGCTACGGGACGCCTTTTCTCCTACGAGCAGTACTTC
TRBD1 TRBJ2-2 few TRBV6-4 CASSATRATGTGELFF TGTGCCAGCAGTGCCACCAGGGCGACAGGGACCGGGGAGCTGTTTTTT
- TRBJ1-1 few TRBV18 CASSPPGFDTEAFF TGTGCCAGCTCACCTCCGGGGTTCGACACTGAAGCTTTCTTT